A single T cell receptor beta chain is shown here with its context. The antigen is unknown. One or more pre-ART and two or more post-ART PBMC samples were available from each donor. The data belong to a study of long-term antiretroviral therapy in people with HIV. Notes on the study in general: CDR3 lengths in HIV samples spanned a narrower range than controls. Information pertaining to ART adherence, viral resistance or therapeutic modifications was not obtained.

This CDR3 spans 16 amino acids. CDR1 WSHSY and CDR2 SAAADI come from the germline V gene. Trimming took off 4 bases at V and 3 bases at J, with 17 bases between the two ends. The libraries were made with immunoSEQ v3.0 at survey level. Profiled with immunoSEQ multiplex PCR; TCRdb holds only in-frame clones, not every one. This sample yields some 20,000 clones, of which over 65% are seen a single time; approximately 4.5% belongs to the top ten. The J gene is TRBJ2-3, the V gene TRBV10-2; maybe TRBD2 (6 bases). The sample was unsorted PBMCs, taken roughly 5.9 years after starting antiretroviral therapy. The TCR comes from a man aged 25 to 45 with HIV. This CDR3 reads CASSASWAGRTDTQYF. The CDR3 nucleotides are TGCGCCAGCAGTGCGTCATGGGCGGGGCGTACAGATACGCAGTATTTT.